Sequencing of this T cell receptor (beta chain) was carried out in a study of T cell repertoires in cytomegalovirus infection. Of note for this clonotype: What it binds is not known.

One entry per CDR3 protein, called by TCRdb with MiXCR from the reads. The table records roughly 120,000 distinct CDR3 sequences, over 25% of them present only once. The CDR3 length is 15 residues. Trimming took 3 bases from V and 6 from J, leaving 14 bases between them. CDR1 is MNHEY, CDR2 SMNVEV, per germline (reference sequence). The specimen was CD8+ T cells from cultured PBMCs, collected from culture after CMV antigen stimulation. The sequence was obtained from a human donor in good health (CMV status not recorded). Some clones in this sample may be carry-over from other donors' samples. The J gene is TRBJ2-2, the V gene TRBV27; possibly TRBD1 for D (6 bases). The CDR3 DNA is TGTGCCAGCAGTTTTGGTACAGGGTACGCCGGGGAGCTGTTTTTT. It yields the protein CASSFGTGYAGELFF.